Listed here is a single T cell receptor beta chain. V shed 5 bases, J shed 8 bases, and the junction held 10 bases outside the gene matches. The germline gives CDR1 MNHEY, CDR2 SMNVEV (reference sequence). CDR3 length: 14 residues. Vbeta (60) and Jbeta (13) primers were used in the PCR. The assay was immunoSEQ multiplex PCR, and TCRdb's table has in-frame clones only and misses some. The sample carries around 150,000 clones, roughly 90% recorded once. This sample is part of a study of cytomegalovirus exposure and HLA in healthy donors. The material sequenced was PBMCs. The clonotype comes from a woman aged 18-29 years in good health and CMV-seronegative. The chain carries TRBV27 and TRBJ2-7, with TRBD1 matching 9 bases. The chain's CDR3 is CASSVTGGQIKQYF. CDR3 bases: TGTGCCAGCAGTGTCACAGGGGGCCAAATCAAGCAGTACTTC.